These T cell receptor beta chains were read from a single sample in a study of blood T cell repertoires in COVID-19. The data were produced by immunoSEQ multiplex PCR, yet TCRdb's version contains in-frame clones alone and is incomplete. The repertoire consists of some 46,000 clones, with about nine tenths occurring once and the leading ten covering roughly 15%. Sequenced material: peripheral blood. The receptors shown here come from a man aged 60 to 75 with active COVID-19. Each CDR3 is given with its conserved first and last residue. The D gene is left open where the match is weak. A clone size is listed for some rows: how often the clone was seen (once, few, many), or a class if it is expanded.

J gene: TRBJ1-1; D gene: TRBD1; clone size: NA; V gene: TRBV4-3; CDR3 DNA: TGCGCCAGCAGCCATTATTACGGGACAGATAAGGGCGGGAACACTGAAGCTTTCTTT; CDR3 protein: CASSHYYGTDKGGNTEAFF
J gene: TRBJ2-5; D gene: TRBD2; clone size: NA; V gene: TRBV4-2; CDR3 DNA: TGTGCCAGCAGCCAAGATCTTGTCACTAGCGGAGGACAGACCCAGTACTTC; CDR3 protein: CASSQDLVTSGGQTQYF
J gene: TRBJ2-1; D gene: TRBD2; clone size: NA; V gene: TRBV7-8; CDR3 DNA: TGTGCCAGCACCAACCCGCTTACGGCTAGCGGGGTATCCTACAATGAGCAGTTCTTC; CDR3 protein: CASTNPLTASGVSYNEQFF
J gene: TRBJ2-1; D gene: TRBD2; clone size: NA; V gene: TRBV24-1; CDR3 DNA: TGTGCCACCAGTCAAACCCCGAGCGGGAGGGCGCGTAATGAGCAGTTCTTC; CDR3 protein: CATSQTPSGRARNEQFF
J gene: TRBJ1-2; D gene: TRBD1; clone size: NA; V gene: TRBV5-4; CDR3 DNA: TGTGCCAGCAGCCCAGGACAGGTGGGAGGCTACACCTTC; CDR3 protein: CASSPGQVGGYTF
J gene: TRBJ2-3; D gene: TRBD2; clone size: NA; V gene: TRBV4-3; CDR3 DNA: TGCGCCAGCAGCCAAGATGGTAGCGGGACTAGCACAGATACGCAGTATTTT; CDR3 protein: CASSQDGSGTSTDTQYF
J gene: TRBJ2-3; D gene: TRBD2; clone size: NA; V gene: TRBV7-9; CDR3 DNA: TGTGCCAGCAGCGCCGGGACTAGCGGGGGGGGCAGGATCACAGATACGCAGTATTTT; CDR3 protein: CASSAGTSGGGRITDTQYF
J gene: TRBJ2-5; D gene: TRBD2; clone size: NA; V gene: TRBV3-1/TRBV3-2; CDR3 DNA: TGTGCCAGCAGCCAAAGGGCTAGCGGTTACCAAGAGACCCAGTACTTC; CDR3 protein: CASSQRASGYQETQYF
J gene: TRBJ2-7; D gene: NA; clone size: NA; V gene: TRBV6-1; CDR3 DNA: TGTGCCAGCAGTGAAGCGCTTCAGACAACCTACGAGCAGTACTTC; CDR3 protein: CASSEALQTTYEQYF
J gene: TRBJ2-7; D gene: TRBD2; clone size: NA; V gene: TRBV7-2; CDR3 DNA: TGTGCCAGCAGCTTAGGTGGGACTACTTACGAGCAGTACTTC; CDR3 protein: CASSLGGTTYEQYF
J gene: TRBJ1-5; D gene: NA; clone size: NA; V gene: TRBV19; CDR3 DNA: TGTGCCAGTAGTATGGACTCACCCATTCAGCCCCAGCATTTT; CDR3 protein: CASSMDSPIQPQHF
J gene: TRBJ2-5; D gene: NA; clone size: NA; V gene: TRBV5-4; CDR3 DNA: TGTGCCAGCAGCAGGGACTACCAAGAGACCCAGTACTTC; CDR3 protein: CASSRDYQETQYF
J gene: TRBJ1-4; D gene: TRBD1; clone size: many; V gene: TRBV5-1; CDR3 DNA: TGCGCCAGCAGCGACTCCGGGACAGGGGACGAAAAACTGTTTTTT; CDR3 protein: CASSDSGTGDEKLFF
J gene: TRBJ2-5; D gene: NA; clone size: NA; V gene: TRBV4-3; CDR3 DNA: TGCGCCAGCAGCCAGTATACAGGGCCCCAAGAGACCCAGTACTTC; CDR3 protein: CASSQYTGPQETQYF
J gene: TRBJ1-5; D gene: NA; clone size: NA; V gene: TRBV10-3; CDR3 DNA: TGTGCCATCAGTGAGTTAGGGGTCGGGGGGCAGCCCCAGCATTTT; CDR3 protein: CAISELGVGGQPQHF
J gene: TRBJ1-4; D gene: TRBD1; clone size: NA; V gene: TRBV11-2; CDR3 DNA: TGTGCCAGCAGCTTTGGTCACTCCGGGACAGGAGGGGAAAAACTGTTTTTT; CDR3 protein: CASSFGHSGTGGEKLFF
J gene: TRBJ1-4; D gene: TRBD1; clone size: NA; V gene: TRBV4-3; CDR3 DNA: TGCGCCAGCAGCCAAGGAAGGGGGCAACGGGAAAAACTGTTTTTT; CDR3 protein: CASSQGRGQREKLFF
J gene: TRBJ1-1; D gene: NA; clone size: NA; V gene: TRBV6-4; CDR3 DNA: TGTGCCAGCAGTCCCGGAAGGGGCACTGAAGCTTTCTTT; CDR3 protein: CASSPGRGTEAFF
J gene: TRBJ2-2; D gene: TRBD1; clone size: NA; V gene: TRBV5-1; CDR3 DNA: TGCGCCAGCAGCTCTATTATGGGACAGGGCAACACCGGGGAGCTGTTTTTT; CDR3 protein: CASSSIMGQGNTGELFF
J gene: TRBJ1-1; D gene: NA; clone size: NA; V gene: TRBV3-1/TRBV3-2; CDR3 DNA: TGTGCCAGCAGCCAAGGCGCATCTGAAGCTTTCTTT; CDR3 protein: CASSQGASEAFF
J gene: TRBJ2-5; D gene: NA; clone size: NA; V gene: TRBV11-3; CDR3 DNA: TGTGCCAGCAGCGGAGGGTACCAAGAGACCCAGTACTTC; CDR3 protein: CASSGGYQETQYF
J gene: TRBJ1-4; D gene: TRBD1; clone size: NA; V gene: TRBV2; CDR3 DNA: TGTGCCAGCAGAGCCCAGGGGGCGAATGAAAAACTGTTTTTT; CDR3 protein: CASRAQGANEKLFF
J gene: TRBJ1-5; D gene: NA; clone size: once; V gene: TRBV5-6; CDR3 DNA: TGTGCCAGCAGCTTGGGACAGGTGAATCAGCCCCAGCATTTT; CDR3 protein: CASSLGQVNQPQHF
J gene: TRBJ1-1; D gene: NA; clone size: NA; V gene: TRBV9; CDR3 DNA: TGTGCCAGCAGCCCCAGCGGAGGAAACACTGAAGCTTTCTTT; CDR3 protein: CASSPSGGNTEAFF
J gene: TRBJ2-1; D gene: TRBD1; clone size: NA; V gene: TRBV9; CDR3 DNA: TGTGCCAGCAGCCCACGAACCGGGACAGGAGCCTACAATGAGCAGTTCTTC; CDR3 protein: CASSPRTGTGAYNEQFF
J gene: TRBJ2-1; D gene: TRBD2; clone size: NA; V gene: TRBV20-1; CDR3 DNA: TGCAGTGCTAGTGCCCGGACTAGCGGGGGTATCTCCTACAATGAGCAGTTCTTC; CDR3 protein: CSASARTSGGISYNEQFF
J gene: TRBJ1-5; D gene: NA; clone size: once; V gene: TRBV11-3; CDR3 DNA: TGTGCCAGCAGCCCCCCTCGGGGAAGCAATCAGCCCCAGCATTTT; CDR3 protein: CASSPPRGSNQPQHF
J gene: TRBJ1-4; D gene: NA; clone size: NA; V gene: TRBV6-1; CDR3 DNA: TGTGCCAGCAGTGAGAACTTGCTACTCATTAATGAAAAACTGTTTTTT; CDR3 protein: CASSENLLLINEKLFF
J gene: TRBJ1-5; D gene: NA; clone size: once; V gene: TRBV6-6; CDR3 DNA: TGTGCCAGCAGTTACTCGACCGGGGGGTCGGGGCCCCAGCATTTT; CDR3 protein: CASSYSTGGSGPQHF
J gene: TRBJ2-3; D gene: NA; clone size: NA; V gene: TRBV24-1; CDR3 DNA: TGTGCCACCAGTCCTACCACCCACACAGATACGCAGTATTTT; CDR3 protein: CATSPTTHTDTQYF
J gene: TRBJ2-7; D gene: NA; clone size: NA; V gene: TRBV7-7; CDR3 DNA: TGTGCTAGCAGCTTAGGCGCCGGGAGCTACGAGCAGTACTTC; CDR3 protein: CASSLGAGSYEQYF
J gene: TRBJ2-3; D gene: TRBD1; clone size: NA; V gene: TRBV5-1; CDR3 DNA: TGCGCCAGCAGCAAGGGACAGCCCACAGATACGCAGTATTTT; CDR3 protein: CASSKGQPTDTQYF
J gene: TRBJ1-2; D gene: NA; clone size: NA; V gene: TRBV29-1; CDR3 DNA: TGCAGCGTTGGGACGGAGGTTAATGGCTACACCTTC; CDR3 protein: CSVGTEVNGYTF
J gene: TRBJ2-2; D gene: NA; clone size: NA; V gene: TRBV3-1/TRBV3-2; CDR3 DNA: TGTGCCAGCAGCCGTTTCAGGGGAAAGAACACCGGGGAGCTGTTTTTT; CDR3 protein: CASSRFRGKNTGELFF
J gene: TRBJ2-3; D gene: TRBD2; clone size: once; V gene: TRBV19; CDR3 DNA: TGTGCCAGTAGTGGCGGACTAGCGGGGGCTCCTAGCACAGATACGCAGTATTTT; CDR3 protein: CASSGGLAGAPSTDTQYF
J gene: TRBJ2-7; D gene: TRBD1; clone size: NA; V gene: TRBV18; CDR3 DNA: TGTGCCAGCTCACCCGGGACAGGGGGGACCTACGAGCAGTACTTC; CDR3 protein: CASSPGTGGTYEQYF
J gene: TRBJ1-2; D gene: TRBD1; clone size: NA; V gene: TRBV7-2; CDR3 DNA: TGTGCCAGCAGCTACCGACAGGGGTCTAACTATGGCTACACCTTC; CDR3 protein: CASSYRQGSNYGYTF
J gene: TRBJ2-2; D gene: NA; clone size: once; V gene: TRBV29-1; CDR3 DNA: TGCAGCGTTGTAGCAGGGCCAACCGGGGAGCTGTTTTTT; CDR3 protein: CSVVAGPTGELFF
J gene: TRBJ2-7; D gene: TRBD1; clone size: NA; V gene: TRBV19; CDR3 DNA: TGTGCCAGTAGTTCCGCCGGGACAGGGCTCGAGCAGTACTTC; CDR3 protein: CASSSAGTGLEQYF
J gene: TRBJ2-3; D gene: NA; clone size: NA; V gene: TRBV4-2; CDR3 DNA: TGTGCCAGCGCGACACCCGGACAGAGCACAGATACGCAGTATTTT; CDR3 protein: CASATPGQSTDTQYF
J gene: TRBJ1-2; D gene: NA; clone size: NA; V gene: TRBV5-1; CDR3 DNA: TGCGCCAGCAGCGATGAAGGGGGCTATGGCTACACCTTC; CDR3 protein: CASSDEGGYGYTF
J gene: TRBJ1-3; D gene: NA; clone size: NA; V gene: TRBV6-4; CDR3 DNA: TGTGCCAGCAGTGACCTCAACACAAAGACTGACTCCTCTGGAAACACCATATATTTT; CDR3 protein: CASSDLNTKTDSSGNTIYF
J gene: TRBJ2-1; D gene: NA; clone size: NA; V gene: TRBV29-1; CDR3 DNA: TGCAGCGTTGAGGGGACTGATTCCTACAATGAGCAGTTCTTC; CDR3 protein: CSVEGTDSYNEQFF
J gene: TRBJ2-5; D gene: NA; clone size: NA; V gene: TRBV21-1; CDR3 DNA: TGTGCCAGCAGCAAAGGGGGGACTAGCGGGAGGACCCAAGAGACCCAGTACTTC; CDR3 protein: CASSKGGTSGRTQETQYF
J gene: TRBJ1-1; D gene: NA; clone size: NA; V gene: TRBV18; CDR3 DNA: TGTGCCAGCTCACCATCGGGGGGGACTGAAGCTTTCTTT; CDR3 protein: CASSPSGGTEAFF
J gene: TRBJ1-1; D gene: TRBD1; clone size: NA; V gene: TRBV5-1; CDR3 DNA: TGCGCCAGCAGATATAACGACAGGGGCACTGAAGCTTTCTTT; CDR3 protein: CASRYNDRGTEAFF
J gene: TRBJ2-2; D gene: TRBD1; clone size: NA; V gene: TRBV9; CDR3 DNA: TGTGCCAGCAGCGCGGACAGGGGCGCCACCGGGGAGCTGTTTTTT; CDR3 protein: CASSADRGATGELFF
J gene: TRBJ2-7; D gene: NA; clone size: NA; V gene: TRBV6-6; CDR3 DNA: TGTGCCAGCACCCAGGGGACCACCTACGAGCAGTACTTC; CDR3 protein: CASTQGTTYEQYF
J gene: TRBJ1-2; D gene: TRBD1; clone size: NA; V gene: TRBV2; CDR3 DNA: TGTGCCAGCAGTGCGACAGGGAGTCCCCATGGCTACACCTTC; CDR3 protein: CASSATGSPHGYTF
J gene: TRBJ2-7; D gene: NA; clone size: NA; V gene: TRBV19; CDR3 DNA: TGTGCCAGTAGTCCCGGGGTTGGCTCCTACGAGCAGTACTTC; CDR3 protein: CASSPGVGSYEQYF